The rows below give T cell receptor beta chains drawn from one sample of a study of cytomegalovirus exposure and HLA in healthy donors. TCRdb keeps only in-frame clones here, not all; method: immunoSEQ multiplex PCR. The table lists 100,000 to 140,000 clones, over 60% of them singletons, with more than 4% in the top ten. The sequencing input was PBMCs. These receptors all stem from a male donor in good health and CMV-seronegative. Each CDR3 is given with its conserved first and last residue. D genes are given only for firm matches. Not all rows give a size; the values are once, few, many and, for expanded clones, a class.

v_call,j_call,clone_size,d_call,cdr3_aa,cdr3_nt
TRBV27,TRBJ1-1,.,.,CASRGMGARDTEAFF,TGTGCCAGCAGGGGGATGGGGGCGCGCGACACTGAAGCTTTCTTT
TRBV28,TRBJ1-3,.,.,CASSPRASGTDTIYF,TGTGCCAGCAGTCCGCGGGCCTCAGGAACAGACACCATATATTTT
TRBV6-8,TRBJ2-7,.,TRBD2,CASSPPGTSVNEQYF,TGTGCCAGCAGTCCTCCCGGGACTAGCGTAAACGAGCAGTACTTC
TRBV7-2,TRBJ2-1,.,.,CASSPRTRTNEQFF,TGTGCCAGCAGCCCACGGACTCGCACCAATGAGCAGTTCTTC
TRBV7-6,TRBJ2-5,.,.,CASSSEETQYF,TGTGCCAGCAGCTCAGAAGAGACCCAGTACTTC
TRBV11-3,TRBJ2-7,.,TRBD2,CASSLDGTGRSEQYF,TGTGCCAGCAGCTTAGATGGTACCGGGAGGTCCGAGCAGTACTTC
TRBV2,TRBJ1-5,.,.,CASSRDTYQPQHF,TGTGCCAGCAGTAGGGACACTTATCAGCCCCAGCATTTT
TRBV28,TRBJ2-3,.,.,CASRRTASTDTQYF,TGTGCCAGCAGGAGGACTGCTAGCACAGATACGCAGTATTTT
TRBV18,TRBJ2-5,.,.,CASSPLIIREGAQETQYF,TGTGCCAGCTCACCACTTATAATTAGAGAGGGAGCTCAAGAGACCCAGTACTTC
TRBV27,TRBJ2-2,.,TRBD2,CASSSGLVNTGELFF,TGTGCCAGCAGTTCAGGACTAGTCAATACCGGGGAGCTGTTTTTT
TRBV27,TRBJ1-2,.,.,CASSSNRLGVYGYTF,TGTGCCAGCAGTAGCAACAGGCTAGGGGTCTATGGCTACACCTTC
TRBV5-1,TRBJ1-5,.,.,CASSLSGSNQPQHF,TGCGCCAGCAGCTTATCAGGGAGCAATCAGCCCCAGCATTTT
TRBV6-1,TRBJ2-7,.,TRBD1,CASSGSTGVGSYEQYF,TGTGCCAGCAGTGGCTCGACAGGGGTTGGCTCCTACGAGCAGTACTTC
TRBV5-6,TRBJ2-7,few,.,CASSRRTETIYEQYF,TGTGCCAGCAGCCGAAGGACTGAGACTATCTACGAGCAGTACTTC
TRBV5-1,TRBJ2-7,.,TRBD2,CASSLVAAGGHEQYF,TGCGCCAGCAGCTTGGTTGCAGCGGGAGGGCACGAGCAGTACTTC
TRBV7-9,TRBJ1-2,once,TRBD1,CASSLTGVNYGYTF,TGTGCCAGCAGCCTTACAGGGGTTAACTATGGCTACACCTTC
TRBV11-2,TRBJ2-7,few,TRBD2,CASSSSGRRDEQYF,TGTGCCAGCAGCAGTAGCGGGAGGAGGGACGAGCAGTACTTC
TRBV7-9,TRBJ1-5,.,TRBD1,CASSLASGGSNQPQHF,TGTGCCAGCAGCTTAGCTTCAGGGGGAAGCAATCAGCCCCAGCATTTT
TRBV5-4,TRBJ2-2,.,.,CASSTDSVGGELFF,TGTGCCAGCAGCACCGACTCCGTCGGCGGGGAGCTGTTTTTT
TRBV10-3,TRBJ2-3,.,TRBD2,CAISNLAGVTDTQYF,TGTGCCATCAGTAACCTAGCGGGGGTCACAGATACGCAGTATTTT
TRBV12-5,TRBJ1-5,few,TRBD1,CASGLGTGTAVNQPQHF,TGTGCTAGTGGTTTGGGCACCGGGACAGCCGTCAATCAGCCCCAGCATTTT
TRBV19,TRBJ1-2,.,.,CASSIQSAGGYGYTF,TGTGCCAGTAGTATTCAATCTGCTGGGGGGTACGGCTACACCTTC
TRBV4-1,TRBJ1-1,few,.,CASSQRQNTEAFF,TGCGCCAGCAGCCAACGACAGAACACTGAAGCTTTCTTT
TRBV15,TRBJ2-3,.,.,CATSRRVGHGDTQYF,TGTGCCACCAGCAGACGAGTTGGGCACGGAGATACGCAGTATTTT
TRBV2,TRBJ2-3,.,.,CASNGRSADTQYF,TGTGCCAGCAATGGCAGGTCCGCAGATACGCAGTATTTT
TRBV2,TRBJ2-7,few,TRBD1,CASEGGPEQYF,TGTGCCAGCGAAGGGGGCCCCGAGCAGTACTTC
TRBV5-8,TRBJ2-7,.,.,CASRFKAEGYEQYF,TGTGCCAGCAGATTTAAGGCGGAGGGCTACGAGCAGTACTTC
TRBV5-1,TRBJ2-7,.,TRBD1,CASSRTGTGESSYEQYF,TGCGCCAGCAGCCGCACCGGGACAGGGGAGAGCTCCTACGAGCAGTACTTC
TRBV7-6,TRBJ1-2,.,.,CASSVTAWSNTNYGYTF,TGTGCCAGCAGCGTAACTGCCTGGAGCAACACTAACTATGGCTACACCTTC
TRBV6-1,TRBJ2-7,.,TRBD1,CASSAPDRASYEQYF,TGTGCCAGCAGTGCGCCGGACAGGGCCTCCTACGAGCAGTACTTC
TRBV7-6,TRBJ2-3,few,TRBD1,CASSLVGQGLSADTQYF,TGTGCCAGCAGCTTAGTCGGACAGGGATTAAGTGCAGATACGCAGTATTTT
TRBV28,TRBJ2-3,.,.,CASLIRAGTDTQYF,TGTGCCAGCTTAATCCGCGCGGGCACAGATACGCAGTATTTT
TRBV7-9,TRBJ2-1,.,TRBD2,CASSDDLAGGPYEQFF,TGTGCCAGCAGCGACGACCTAGCGGGAGGGCCTTATGAGCAGTTCTTC
TRBV5-1,TRBJ2-7,few,TRBD1,CASREQGADEQYF,TGCGCCAGCAGGGAACAGGGGGCCGACGAGCAGTACTTC
TRBV7-6,TRBJ1-3,.,.,CASSPQNFGNTIYF,TGTGCCAGCAGCCCACAAAATTTCGGAAACACCATATATTTT
TRBV2,TRBJ1-2,.,.,CASRDKLVTNYGYTF,TGTGCCAGCAGGGACAAATTGGTCACTAACTATGGCTACACCTTC
TRBV6-5,TRBJ2-7,few,TRBD1,CASRPDRGSIYEQYF,TGTGCCAGCAGACCCGACAGGGGGTCCATCTACGAGCAGTACTTC
TRBV6-1,TRBJ1-2,.,.,CASSGQQGLDGYTF,TGTGCCAGCAGTGGACAACAGGGATTGGATGGCTACACCTTC
TRBV7-7,TRBJ1-4,.,.,CASSPRPDGAKLFF,TGTGCCAGCAGCCCTAGACCCGATGGGGCAAAACTGTTTTTT
TRBV12-5,TRBJ2-7,.,.,CASGLGLAYEQYF,TGTGCTAGTGGTTTGGGACTAGCCTACGAGCAGTACTTC
TRBV27,TRBJ2-5,.,.,CASSSGLETQYF,TGTGCCAGCAGTTCGGGACTAGAGACCCAGTACTTC
TRBV6-6,TRBJ2-1,few,.,CASSRVNEQFF,TGTGCCAGCAGTCGGGTCAATGAGCAGTTCTTC
TRBV5-1,TRBJ2-2,.,.,CASSPRSISTGELFF,TGCGCCAGCAGCCCTAGGAGTATTAGCACCGGGGAGCTGTTTTTT
TRBV5-1,TRBJ2-7,.,TRBD1,CASSQRTGLVYEQYF,TGCGCCAGCAGCCAACGGACAGGGTTGGTCTACGAGCAGTACTTC
TRBV7-9,TRBJ1-2,.,.,CASSFRAYGYTF,TGTGCCAGCAGCTTCAGGGCCTATGGCTACACCTTC
TRBV6-4,TRBJ1-2,.,TRBD1,CASSDSSLRGRLYGYTF,TGTGCCAGCAGTGACTCGAGTCTGAGGGGGCGCTTATATGGCTACACCTTC
TRBV19,TRBJ2-1,.,TRBD1,CASSLRDSYNEQFF,TGTGCCAGTAGTCTACGGGACAGCTACAATGAGCAGTTCTTC
TRBV2,TRBJ2-3,.,TRBD2,CASSEWTSADTQYF,TGTGCCAGCAGTGAATGGACTAGCGCAGATACGCAGTATTTT
TRBV19,TRBJ1-5,.,.,CASSIGQNSNQPQHF,TGTGCCAGTAGTATAGGACAGAATAGCAATCAGCCCCAGCATTTT
TRBV27,TRBJ2-1,.,.,CASSPLGFAGLYNEQFF,TGTGCCAGCAGCCCTTTGGGGTTCGCGGGCCTCTACAATGAGCAGTTCTTC
TRBV29-1,TRBJ2-7,.,.,CSVLRGTYEQYF,TGCAGCGTTCTTCGCGGTACCTACGAGCAGTACTTC
TRBV5-3,TRBJ2-1,few,TRBD2,CARSLGGRARNEQFF,TGTGCCAGAAGCTTGGGCGGGAGGGCCCGCAATGAGCAGTTCTTC